These 30 T cell receptor beta chains were all obtained from the same sample, sequenced in a study of identical twins. TCRdb called the 5' RACE reads again in MiXCR, with one record for every CDR3 protein. The sample lists a few hundred thousand distinct CDR3 sequences, 7.5% to 10% occurring once. The data also belong to a second study, concerning yellow fever vaccine responses in identical twins.

Sequenced input: PBMCs. The receptors come from a woman aged 18-30 years in good health.

This clonotype has ten or more counts. The chain couples TRBV12-3 or TRBV12-4 to TRBJ2-2; 9 nucleotides align to TRBD1. The CDR3 has 15 residues. Unmatched junction bases numbered 3, after V lost 3 bases and J lost 4 bases. CDR3 nucleotide sequence: TGTGCCAGCAGTTTTCGGACAGGGGTCACCGGGGAGCTGTTTTTT. Its protein product is CASSFRTGVTGELFF.

This clonotype was seen ten or more times. The V and J genes are TRBV5-4 and TRBJ2-3; D uncertain. Trimming stripped 2 bases from V and 2 bases from J, with 12 bases between. Germline CDR1 reads SGHNT; CDR2 reads YYREEE (reference sequence). This CDR3 is built from 15 residues. This chain's CDR3 is CASSFFSVITDTQYF. The CDR3 DNA reads as TGTGCCAGCAGCTTCTTCTCGGTGATCACAGATACGCAGTATTTT. Filled out from reference TRBV5-4 and TRBJ2-3, the complete variable domain reads ETGVTQSPTHLIKTRGQQVTLRCSSQSGHNTVSWYQQALGQGPQFIFQYYREEENGRGNFPPRFSGLQFPNYSSELNVNALELDDSALYLCASSFFSVITDTQYFGPGTRLTVL.

In its sample, this clonotype was seen a few times. The chain links TRBV5-6 to TRBJ2-5; no firm D call. V was clipped by 0 bases and J by 4 bases, with 10 bases between them. Germline V gives CDR1 SGHDT, CDR2 YYEEEE. The CDR3 runs to 14 residues. For the CDR3, the DNA is TGTGCCAGCAGCTTGGCCAAGGTCGTAGAGACCCAGTACTTC. Residues: CASSLAKVVETQYF.

This clonotype was counted between two and nine times. V gene TRBV10-3 combines with J gene TRBJ2-7, with 16 bases lining up with TRBD2. CDR1 is ENHRY and CDR2 is SYGVKD in the germline V gene. The CDR3 extends over 17 amino acids. V lost 6 bases, J lost 3 bases, and 8 bases stayed unmatched. The DNA for the CDR3 is TGTGCCATCAGCTCGGGACTAGCGGGAGGGCTAAGCTACGAGCAGTACTTC. Protein: CAISSGLAGGLSYEQYF.

The CDR3 loop is CATSDLAGAHTDTQYF. CDR3 DNA sequence: TGTGCCACCAGTGATCTAGCGGGGGCGCACACAGATACGCAGTATTTT. V is TRBV24-1 and J is TRBJ2-3; TRBD2 matches 10 bases. Germline CDR1 and CDR2: KGHDR and SFDVKD. The CDR3 contains 16 residues. V gave up 3 bases and J gave up 2 bases; unmatched junction bases: 4.

J is TRBJ1-3 and V is TRBV7-2, with D maybe TRBD1 (6 bases). The length of the CDR3 is 15 residues. Germline CDR1 reads SGHTA; CDR2 reads FQGNSA. V lost 2 bases, J lost 0 bases, and 8 bases lay in between. Here the CDR3 reads CASSLRGGSGNTIYF. CDR3 nucleotides: TGTGCCAGCAGCTTAAGAGGGGGCTCTGGAAACACCATATATTTT.

This clonotype was seen many times. The CDR3 sequence is CASSFSGRNQPQHF. The CDR3 DNA reads as TGTGCCAGCAGTTTCTCAGGGCGGAATCAGCCCCAGCATTTT. The chain links TRBV12-3 or TRBV12-4 to TRBJ1-5; D is perhaps TRBD1 (5 bases). The CDR3 covers 14 residues. V lost 3 bases, J lost 4 bases, and 10 bases lay in between.

This clonotype was detected many times. The chain couples TRBV24-1 to TRBJ2-1; 9 nucleotides align to TRBD2. Trimming took 4 bases from V and 5 from J; bases not matched to a gene: 5. Germline CDR1 reads KGHDR; CDR2 reads SFDVKD. This CDR3 is 15 amino acids long. This CDR3 reads CATSDGLAGHNEQFF. The CDR3 DNA reads as TGTGCCACCAGTGACGGGCTAGCGGGGCACAATGAGCAGTTCTTC.

The gene calls are TRBV10-3 and TRBJ1-1, with 7 bases fitting TRBD1. CDR3 length equals 13 residues. With V trimmed by 5 bases and J by 2 bases, 2 bases remained unmatched. Germline V gene lookup returns CDR1 ENHRY and CDR2 SYGVKD. The chain's CDR3 is CAISWDSNTEAFF. The CDR3 DNA is TGTGCCATCAGTTGGGACAGTAACACTGAAGCTTTCTTT.

The chain couples TRBV11-2 to TRBJ2-5; D is ambiguous. Trimming removed 8 bases at V and 5 bases at J, with 15 bases between. Germline values: CDR1 SGHAT, CDR2 FQNNGV. This CDR3 spans 13 amino acids. In DNA, the CDR3 is TGTGCCAGCGTAAGGTCCCCGAGTGAGACCCAGTACTTC. Protein sequence: CASVRSPSETQYF.

In this sample, this clonotype turned up many times. J is TRBJ2-1 and V is TRBV7-9; weak D call: TRBD2 (6 bases). Germline CDR1 is SEHNR and CDR2 is FQNEAQ (reference sequence). With 5 bases removed from V and 5 bases from J, the gap between germline ends came to 19 bases. The CDR3 is 16 residues long. CDR3 DNA: TGTGCCAGCAGCCCCGTTCGACTAGGGGATCACAATGAGCAGTTCTTC. As protein: CASSPVRLGDHNEQFF. The full variable domain, its missing parts supplied by reference TRBV7-9 and TRBJ2-1, is DTGVSQNPRHKITKRGQNVTFRCDPISEHNRLYWYRQTLGQGPEFLTYFQNEAQLEKSRLLSDRFSAERPKGSFSTLEIQRTEQGDSAMYLCASSPVRLGDHNEQFFGPGTRLTVL.

This clonotype occurred many times. The chain has TRBV12-3 or TRBV12-4 and TRBJ2-2; D is undetermined. The CDR3 spans 13 residues. V shed 4 bases and J shed 5 bases, with 8 bases lying between them. The CDR3 sequence is CASSYRETGELFF. CDR3 coding DNA: TGTGCCAGCAGTTATAGGGAAACCGGGGAGCTGTTTTTT.

There are a few counts of this clonotype. This chain uses TRBV28 with TRBJ2-3; D perhaps matches TRBD2 (7 bases). The V gene's germline CDR1 is MDHEN and CDR2 SYDVKM. The CDR3 runs 14 residues. V was pared by 6 bases and J by 0 bases, with 10 bases between. CDR3 loop: CASRGGGSTDTQYF. In DNA, the CDR3 is TGTGCCAGCAGAGGGGGGGGGAGCACAGATACGCAGTATTTT.

This clonotype was seen only a few times. This chain connects TRBV6-2 or TRBV6-3 to TRBJ2-7, with 9 bases fitting TRBD2. The junction had 6 bases not matched to a gene; V was cut back by 6 bases and J by 3 bases. CDR3 length: 14 amino acids. Germline assignment: CDR1 MNHEY and CDR2 SVGEGT. The CDR3 reads CASRPSGEDYEQYF. The CDR3 DNA reads as TGTGCCAGCAGACCTAGCGGGGAAGACTACGAGCAGTACTTC.

This chain links TRBV2 with TRBJ1-1; TRBD1 is a possible D gene (6 bases). CDR1 and CDR2 (germline): SNHLY, FYNNEI. V shed 8 bases and J shed 5 bases, with 15 bases lying between them. The CDR3 sequence is 13 residues long. CDR3: CASSSGERTEAFF. DNA of the CDR3: TGTGCCAGCTCGTCAGGGGAGAGAACTGAAGCTTTCTTT.

The chain recombines TRBV7-9 with TRBJ2-7; D is unresolved. This CDR3 has 13 residues. Per germline, CDR1 SEHNR and CDR2 FQNEAQ (reference sequence). V was shortened by 4 bases and J by 5 bases, with 12 bases between the two germline ends. As DNA, the CDR3 is TGTGCCAGCAGCTCACCAATCCCCGACGAGCAGTACTTC. Residues: CASSSPIPDEQYF. The variable domain in full, completed from reference TRBV7-9 and TRBJ2-7, reads DTGVSQNPRHKITKRGQNVTFRCDPISEHNRLYWYRQTLGQGPEFLTYFQNEAQLEKSRLLSDRFSAERPKGSFSTLEIQRTEQGDSAMYLCASSSPIPDEQYFGPGTRLTVT.

This clonotype appeared many times. The chain combines TRBV5-1 with TRBJ2-2; 7 bases line up with TRBD1. CDR1 SGHRS and CDR2 YFSETQ come from the germline V gene. There are 15 residues in the CDR3. V gave up 5 bases and J gave up 0 bases; unmatched junction bases: 4. For the CDR3, the DNA is TGCGCCAGCAGTCAGACAGGGACGAACACCGGGGAGCTGTTTTTT. It codes for CASSQTGTNTGELFF.

The genes are TRBV5-1 and TRBJ2-7, with TRBD2 identical over 8 bases. Trimming cost V 6 bases and J 0 bases; bases outside gene matches: 17. Germline V gene data show CDR1 as SGHRS and CDR2 as YFSETQ. CDR3 length: 18 amino acids. The DNA of the CDR3 is TGCGCCAGCAATCGGGGTGGCACTAGCGGACGCAGCTCCTACGAGCAGTACTTC. Residues: CASNRGGTSGRSSYEQYF.

This clonotype was recorded a few times. The chain joins TRBV12-3 or TRBV12-4 to TRBJ2-7; 7 nucleotides agree with TRBD1. With V trimmed by 5 bases and J by 3 bases, 10 bases remained unmatched. The CDR3 runs to 15 residues. CDR3 in amino acids: CASSPTGVFNYEQYF. DNA of the CDR3: TGTGCCAGCAGTCCAACAGGGGTGTTTAACTACGAGCAGTACTTC.

The V call is TRBV7-9, the J call TRBJ2-1; 14 positions agree with TRBD2. The CDR3 extends over 16 amino acids. Trimming removed 5 bases from V and 9 bases from J; junction bases left unmatched: 9. Germline CDR1 SEHNR, CDR2 FQNEAQ (reference sequence). CDR3 loop: CASSPRLAGGPTEQFF. CDR3 nucleotides: TGTGCCAGCAGCCCCAGACTAGCGGGAGGGCCAACTGAGCAGTTCTTC.

A few counts support this clonotype. The chain combines TRBV11-2 with TRBJ2-3, with D possibly TRBD2 on 5 matching bases. Per germline, CDR1 SGHAT and CDR2 FQNNGV. There are 21 residues in the CDR3. The germline V and J ends were trimmed by 1 base and 2 bases, with 28 bases remaining between them. As DNA, the CDR3 is TGTGCCAGCAGCTTAGTTGGGAACGACTACGGGAATCAAGGGTACACAGATACGCAGTATTTT. Translated, it gives CASSLVGNDYGNQGYTDTQYF.

This clonotype occurred a few times. The rearrangement joins TRBV7-6 to TRBJ2-5; no clear D gene. This CDR3 has 13 amino acids. Germline V gene lookup returns CDR1 SGHVS and CDR2 FNYEAQ. The V end was cut by 5 bases, the J end by 4 bases, with 11 bases between. The CDR3 loop is CASSDPESETQYF. The CDR3 DNA reads TGTGCCAGCAGCGATCCCGAATCAGAGACCCAGTACTTC.

The chain links TRBV30 to TRBJ2-3; 8 nucleotides align to TRBD1. Germline CDR1 reads GTSNPN; CDR2 reads SVGIG (reference sequence). The CDR3 covers 16 residues. With 3 bases clipped from V and 2 bases from J, the junction kept 10 bases outside the gene matches. The DNA for the CDR3 is TGTGCCTGGAGGGCCCCGGACAGGGATAACACAGATACGCAGTATTTT. Translated, it gives CAWRAPDRDNTDTQYF.

This clonotype showed up just a few times. V usage is TRBV7-3 and J usage is TRBJ2-1; either TRBD1 or TRBD2 may supply D (5 bases each). Trimming removed 3 bases at V and 5 bases at J, with 14 bases between. This CDR3 is built from 15 residues. Germline V gene lookup returns CDR1 SGHTA and CDR2 FQGTGA. CDR3 sequence: CASSLRGGSHNEQFF. CDR3 bases: TGTGCCAGCAGCTTGAGGGGTGGCAGTCACAATGAGCAGTTCTTC. The full variable domain, with the rest looked up from reference TRBV7-3 and TRBJ2-1, is GAGVSQTPSNKVTEKGKYVELRCDPISGHTALYWYRQSLGQGPEFLIYFQGTGAADDSGLPNDRFFAVRPEGSVSTLKIQRTERGDSAVYLCASSLRGGSHNEQFFGPGTRLTVL.

Ten or more counts support this clonotype. The rearrangement links TRBV12-3 or TRBV12-4 to TRBJ1-5; TRBD1 matches 10 bases. J lost 6 bases, V lost 5 bases, and 7 bases had no gene match. The CDR3 contains 15 residues. In nucleotides, the CDR3 is TGTGCCAGCAGTAGCGGGACAGGGGTGACTCAGCCCCAGCATTTT. Translated: CASSSGTGVTQPQHF.

There are a few counts of this clonotype. The rearrangement uses TRBV6-5 and TRBJ2-3, with unresolved D. The V gene lost 5 bases and the J gene lost 10 bases, with 13 bases spanning the gap. Per germline, CDR1 MNHEY and CDR2 SVGAGI. The CDR3 spans 12 residues. CDR3 amino acids: CASSTRPYPQYF. The CDR3 DNA is TGTGCCAGCAGTACCCGACCCTACCCGCAGTATTTT.

This clonotype was seen ten or more times. The chain is built from TRBV12-3 or TRBV12-4 and TRBJ2-4, with TRBD1 as a possible D gene (6 bases). The CDR3 sequence is 16 residues long. Trimming cost V 3 bases and J 0 bases, with 12 bases left between them. CDR3 bases: TGTGCCAGCAGTTTTGGGGGCATCATAGCCAAAAACATTCAGTACTTC. Translating it yields CASSFGGIIAKNIQYF.

This clonotype has just a few counts. J is TRBJ2-1 and V is TRBV27, with 7 bases identical to TRBD1. The CDR3 has 13 residues. V trimming: 3 bases; J trimming: 5 bases; junction bases outside the gene matches: 1. Per the germline V gene, CDR1 is MNHEY and CDR2 is SMNVEV (reference sequence). CDR3 sequence: CASSFQGDNEQFF. CDR3 in DNA: TGTGCCAGCAGTTTCCAGGGGGACAATGAGCAGTTCTTC.

This clonotype was counted a few times. The rearrangement links TRBV6-4 to TRBJ2-1; 10 bases agree with TRBD2. Germline lookup yields CDR1 MRHNA and CDR2 SNTAGT. This CDR3 comprises 19 residues. The junction had 14 bases not matched to a gene; V was cut back by 2 bases and J by 4 bases. CDR3 sequence: CASSDPAGTSAMFYNEQFF. In nucleotides, the CDR3 is TGTGCCAGCAGTGACCCCGCCGGGACTAGCGCGATGTTTTACAATGAGCAGTTCTTC.

The V call is TRBV29-1, the J call TRBJ2-3; D gene uncertain. The germline gives CDR1 SQVTM, CDR2 ANQGSEA. This CDR3 spans 13 amino acids. The V end was cut by 4 bases, the J end by 2 bases, with 10 bases between. The chain's CDR3 is CSVVFSLTDTQYF. The CDR3 DNA reads TGCAGCGTTGTATTTAGCCTCACAGATACGCAGTATTTT.